These T cell receptor beta chains were read from a single sample in a study of response to subunit inactivated influenza vaccine. TCRdb analysed the RT-PCR reads with MiXCR anew, one entry per CDR3 protein. The data hold hundreds of thousands of distinct CDR3 sequences, with approximately 13% observed a single time. The starting material was PBMCs from blood, obtained 14 to 15 days before vaccination. The source is a man aged 45-65 years who received an inactivated influenza vaccine. Each CDR3 is given with its conserved first and last residue. The D gene is left open where the match is weak. The size of a clone is reported for some rows only, either as once, few or many, or as a class for expanded clones.

v_call: TRBV11-1
d_call: TRBD1
j_call: TRBJ1-4
clone_size: -
cdr3_nt: TGTGCCAGCAGCTCTCTTGAAGGGGGCGCGTCTATGTCCCTCAATGAAAAACTGTTTTTT
cdr3_aa: CASSSLEGGASMSLNEKLFF

v_call: TRBV27
d_call: -
j_call: TRBJ2-7
clone_size: -
cdr3_nt: TGTGCCAGCTCACATAAGGGTCATTCCTCCTACGAGCAGTACTTC
cdr3_aa: CASSHKGHSSYEQYF

v_call: TRBV4-3
d_call: -
j_call: TRBJ1-4
clone_size: -
cdr3_nt: TGCGCCAGCAGCCAAGTTATAGGGGAAAAACTGTTTTTT
cdr3_aa: CASSQVIGEKLFF

v_call: TRBV6-2/TRBV6-3
d_call: -
j_call: TRBJ2-3
clone_size: -
cdr3_nt: TGTGCCAGCAGTTACAATCGGTACACAGATACGCAGTATTTT
cdr3_aa: CASSYNRYTDTQYF

v_call: TRBV4-2
d_call: -
j_call: TRBJ2-3
clone_size: -
cdr3_nt: TGTGCCAGCAGCCAAGAGTCGAGGCGGGCCCACACAGATACGCAGTATTTT
cdr3_aa: CASSQESRRAHTDTQYF

v_call: TRBV5-1
d_call: -
j_call: TRBJ2-2
clone_size: -
cdr3_nt: TGCGCCAGCAGCCCCCCTACCGACACCGGGGAGCTGTTTTTT
cdr3_aa: CASSPPTDTGELFF

v_call: TRBV18
d_call: TRBD1
j_call: TRBJ2-1
clone_size: -
cdr3_nt: TGTGCCAGCTCACCGGGACAGCCCGAGGAGCAGTTCTTC
cdr3_aa: CASSPGQPEEQFF

v_call: TRBV10-3
d_call: TRBD2
j_call: TRBJ2-7
clone_size: -
cdr3_nt: TGTGCCATCAGTGAGGGACTAGCATCTGAGCAGTACTTC
cdr3_aa: CAISEGLASEQYF

v_call: TRBV12-3/TRBV12-4
d_call: -
j_call: TRBJ1-1
clone_size: -
cdr3_nt: TGTGCCAGCAGTTTATATGGGGGCCCTGAAGCTTTCTTT
cdr3_aa: CASSLYGGPEAFF

v_call: TRBV20-1
d_call: -
j_call: TRBJ2-7
clone_size: -
cdr3_nt: TGCAGTGTCAATTACGAGCAGTACTTC
cdr3_aa: CSVNYEQYF

v_call: TRBV20-1
d_call: -
j_call: TRBJ2-2
clone_size: few
cdr3_nt: TGCAGTGCCACCCACGGACAGAACACCGGGGAGCTGTTTTTT
cdr3_aa: CSATHGQNTGELFF

v_call: TRBV5-1
d_call: TRBD2
j_call: TRBJ2-2
clone_size: -
cdr3_nt: TGCGCCAGCAGCTTGGGCCAACTAGCGGGGGGCCCCACCGGGGAGCTGTTTTTT
cdr3_aa: CASSLGQLAGGPTGELFF

v_call: TRBV4-3
d_call: TRBD1
j_call: TRBJ1-4
clone_size: many
cdr3_nt: TGCGCCAGCAGCTCCGGACAGGGAAGCGAAAAACTGTTTTTT
cdr3_aa: CASSSGQGSEKLFF

v_call: TRBV4-1
d_call: -
j_call: TRBJ1-1
clone_size: -
cdr3_nt: TGCGCCAGCAGCCACCGAAGGGGCGAGCTGAACACTGAAGCTTTCTTT
cdr3_aa: CASSHRRGELNTEAFF

v_call: TRBV20-1
d_call: -
j_call: TRBJ1-5
clone_size: few
cdr3_nt: TGCAGTGCTCTACCCCTTCAGGGTAAGGGCGGTCAGCCCCAGCATTTT
cdr3_aa: CSALPLQGKGGQPQHF

v_call: TRBV20-1
d_call: -
j_call: TRBJ2-5
clone_size: -
cdr3_nt: TGCAGTGCTAGCGGGAGAGGGGAGACCCAGTACTTC
cdr3_aa: CSASGRGETQYF

v_call: TRBV12-3/TRBV12-4
d_call: TRBD2
j_call: TRBJ2-5
clone_size: few
cdr3_nt: TGTGCCAGCAGCCGACTAGCGGGGGTGGGCGAGACCCAGTACTTC
cdr3_aa: CASSRLAGVGETQYF

v_call: TRBV7-2
d_call: -
j_call: TRBJ2-6
clone_size: few
cdr3_nt: TGTGCCAGCAGCTTAGCAGGGCCCGGGGCCAACGTCCTGACTTTC
cdr3_aa: CASSLAGPGANVLTF

v_call: TRBV6-2/TRBV6-3
d_call: TRBD2
j_call: TRBJ2-1
clone_size: -
cdr3_nt: TGTGCCAGCAGTTGGGGGGGCAATGAGCAGTTCTTC
cdr3_aa: CASSWGGNEQFF

v_call: TRBV4-3
d_call: -
j_call: TRBJ1-6
clone_size: -
cdr3_nt: TGCGCCAGCAGCCAAGTCGAGGGGTCACCCCTCCACTTT
cdr3_aa: CASSQVEGSPLHF

v_call: TRBV20-1
d_call: -
j_call: TRBJ1-6
clone_size: -
cdr3_nt: TGCAGTGCCAGCCGGGCGGCCGGGGGTTCACCCCTCCACTTT
cdr3_aa: CSASRAAGGSPLHF

v_call: TRBV5-1
d_call: -
j_call: TRBJ2-7
clone_size: few
cdr3_nt: TGCGCCAGCAGCGTCGGACACTCCGAGCAGTACTTC
cdr3_aa: CASSVGHSEQYF

v_call: TRBV20-1
d_call: TRBD2
j_call: TRBJ2-5
clone_size: many
cdr3_nt: TGCAGTGCTAGACCTTTAGCGGGAGAAGAGACCCAGTACTTC
cdr3_aa: CSARPLAGEETQYF

v_call: TRBV27
d_call: TRBD1
j_call: TRBJ2-7
clone_size: few
cdr3_nt: TGTGCCAGCAGTCCAACAGGGGGCGGCTACGAGCAGTACTTC
cdr3_aa: CASSPTGGGYEQYF

v_call: TRBV4-3
d_call: -
j_call: TRBJ2-6
clone_size: -
cdr3_nt: TGCGCCAGCAGCCGAAGGCTCGGGCATCTCATAGACTCTGGGGCCAACGTCCTGACTTTC
cdr3_aa: CASSRRLGHLIDSGANVLTF

v_call: TRBV28
d_call: -
j_call: TRBJ2-5
clone_size: few
cdr3_nt: TGTGCCAGCAGCCCCGGCTTCTGGGAGCTGGCAGAGACCCAGTACTTC
cdr3_aa: CASSPGFWELAETQYF